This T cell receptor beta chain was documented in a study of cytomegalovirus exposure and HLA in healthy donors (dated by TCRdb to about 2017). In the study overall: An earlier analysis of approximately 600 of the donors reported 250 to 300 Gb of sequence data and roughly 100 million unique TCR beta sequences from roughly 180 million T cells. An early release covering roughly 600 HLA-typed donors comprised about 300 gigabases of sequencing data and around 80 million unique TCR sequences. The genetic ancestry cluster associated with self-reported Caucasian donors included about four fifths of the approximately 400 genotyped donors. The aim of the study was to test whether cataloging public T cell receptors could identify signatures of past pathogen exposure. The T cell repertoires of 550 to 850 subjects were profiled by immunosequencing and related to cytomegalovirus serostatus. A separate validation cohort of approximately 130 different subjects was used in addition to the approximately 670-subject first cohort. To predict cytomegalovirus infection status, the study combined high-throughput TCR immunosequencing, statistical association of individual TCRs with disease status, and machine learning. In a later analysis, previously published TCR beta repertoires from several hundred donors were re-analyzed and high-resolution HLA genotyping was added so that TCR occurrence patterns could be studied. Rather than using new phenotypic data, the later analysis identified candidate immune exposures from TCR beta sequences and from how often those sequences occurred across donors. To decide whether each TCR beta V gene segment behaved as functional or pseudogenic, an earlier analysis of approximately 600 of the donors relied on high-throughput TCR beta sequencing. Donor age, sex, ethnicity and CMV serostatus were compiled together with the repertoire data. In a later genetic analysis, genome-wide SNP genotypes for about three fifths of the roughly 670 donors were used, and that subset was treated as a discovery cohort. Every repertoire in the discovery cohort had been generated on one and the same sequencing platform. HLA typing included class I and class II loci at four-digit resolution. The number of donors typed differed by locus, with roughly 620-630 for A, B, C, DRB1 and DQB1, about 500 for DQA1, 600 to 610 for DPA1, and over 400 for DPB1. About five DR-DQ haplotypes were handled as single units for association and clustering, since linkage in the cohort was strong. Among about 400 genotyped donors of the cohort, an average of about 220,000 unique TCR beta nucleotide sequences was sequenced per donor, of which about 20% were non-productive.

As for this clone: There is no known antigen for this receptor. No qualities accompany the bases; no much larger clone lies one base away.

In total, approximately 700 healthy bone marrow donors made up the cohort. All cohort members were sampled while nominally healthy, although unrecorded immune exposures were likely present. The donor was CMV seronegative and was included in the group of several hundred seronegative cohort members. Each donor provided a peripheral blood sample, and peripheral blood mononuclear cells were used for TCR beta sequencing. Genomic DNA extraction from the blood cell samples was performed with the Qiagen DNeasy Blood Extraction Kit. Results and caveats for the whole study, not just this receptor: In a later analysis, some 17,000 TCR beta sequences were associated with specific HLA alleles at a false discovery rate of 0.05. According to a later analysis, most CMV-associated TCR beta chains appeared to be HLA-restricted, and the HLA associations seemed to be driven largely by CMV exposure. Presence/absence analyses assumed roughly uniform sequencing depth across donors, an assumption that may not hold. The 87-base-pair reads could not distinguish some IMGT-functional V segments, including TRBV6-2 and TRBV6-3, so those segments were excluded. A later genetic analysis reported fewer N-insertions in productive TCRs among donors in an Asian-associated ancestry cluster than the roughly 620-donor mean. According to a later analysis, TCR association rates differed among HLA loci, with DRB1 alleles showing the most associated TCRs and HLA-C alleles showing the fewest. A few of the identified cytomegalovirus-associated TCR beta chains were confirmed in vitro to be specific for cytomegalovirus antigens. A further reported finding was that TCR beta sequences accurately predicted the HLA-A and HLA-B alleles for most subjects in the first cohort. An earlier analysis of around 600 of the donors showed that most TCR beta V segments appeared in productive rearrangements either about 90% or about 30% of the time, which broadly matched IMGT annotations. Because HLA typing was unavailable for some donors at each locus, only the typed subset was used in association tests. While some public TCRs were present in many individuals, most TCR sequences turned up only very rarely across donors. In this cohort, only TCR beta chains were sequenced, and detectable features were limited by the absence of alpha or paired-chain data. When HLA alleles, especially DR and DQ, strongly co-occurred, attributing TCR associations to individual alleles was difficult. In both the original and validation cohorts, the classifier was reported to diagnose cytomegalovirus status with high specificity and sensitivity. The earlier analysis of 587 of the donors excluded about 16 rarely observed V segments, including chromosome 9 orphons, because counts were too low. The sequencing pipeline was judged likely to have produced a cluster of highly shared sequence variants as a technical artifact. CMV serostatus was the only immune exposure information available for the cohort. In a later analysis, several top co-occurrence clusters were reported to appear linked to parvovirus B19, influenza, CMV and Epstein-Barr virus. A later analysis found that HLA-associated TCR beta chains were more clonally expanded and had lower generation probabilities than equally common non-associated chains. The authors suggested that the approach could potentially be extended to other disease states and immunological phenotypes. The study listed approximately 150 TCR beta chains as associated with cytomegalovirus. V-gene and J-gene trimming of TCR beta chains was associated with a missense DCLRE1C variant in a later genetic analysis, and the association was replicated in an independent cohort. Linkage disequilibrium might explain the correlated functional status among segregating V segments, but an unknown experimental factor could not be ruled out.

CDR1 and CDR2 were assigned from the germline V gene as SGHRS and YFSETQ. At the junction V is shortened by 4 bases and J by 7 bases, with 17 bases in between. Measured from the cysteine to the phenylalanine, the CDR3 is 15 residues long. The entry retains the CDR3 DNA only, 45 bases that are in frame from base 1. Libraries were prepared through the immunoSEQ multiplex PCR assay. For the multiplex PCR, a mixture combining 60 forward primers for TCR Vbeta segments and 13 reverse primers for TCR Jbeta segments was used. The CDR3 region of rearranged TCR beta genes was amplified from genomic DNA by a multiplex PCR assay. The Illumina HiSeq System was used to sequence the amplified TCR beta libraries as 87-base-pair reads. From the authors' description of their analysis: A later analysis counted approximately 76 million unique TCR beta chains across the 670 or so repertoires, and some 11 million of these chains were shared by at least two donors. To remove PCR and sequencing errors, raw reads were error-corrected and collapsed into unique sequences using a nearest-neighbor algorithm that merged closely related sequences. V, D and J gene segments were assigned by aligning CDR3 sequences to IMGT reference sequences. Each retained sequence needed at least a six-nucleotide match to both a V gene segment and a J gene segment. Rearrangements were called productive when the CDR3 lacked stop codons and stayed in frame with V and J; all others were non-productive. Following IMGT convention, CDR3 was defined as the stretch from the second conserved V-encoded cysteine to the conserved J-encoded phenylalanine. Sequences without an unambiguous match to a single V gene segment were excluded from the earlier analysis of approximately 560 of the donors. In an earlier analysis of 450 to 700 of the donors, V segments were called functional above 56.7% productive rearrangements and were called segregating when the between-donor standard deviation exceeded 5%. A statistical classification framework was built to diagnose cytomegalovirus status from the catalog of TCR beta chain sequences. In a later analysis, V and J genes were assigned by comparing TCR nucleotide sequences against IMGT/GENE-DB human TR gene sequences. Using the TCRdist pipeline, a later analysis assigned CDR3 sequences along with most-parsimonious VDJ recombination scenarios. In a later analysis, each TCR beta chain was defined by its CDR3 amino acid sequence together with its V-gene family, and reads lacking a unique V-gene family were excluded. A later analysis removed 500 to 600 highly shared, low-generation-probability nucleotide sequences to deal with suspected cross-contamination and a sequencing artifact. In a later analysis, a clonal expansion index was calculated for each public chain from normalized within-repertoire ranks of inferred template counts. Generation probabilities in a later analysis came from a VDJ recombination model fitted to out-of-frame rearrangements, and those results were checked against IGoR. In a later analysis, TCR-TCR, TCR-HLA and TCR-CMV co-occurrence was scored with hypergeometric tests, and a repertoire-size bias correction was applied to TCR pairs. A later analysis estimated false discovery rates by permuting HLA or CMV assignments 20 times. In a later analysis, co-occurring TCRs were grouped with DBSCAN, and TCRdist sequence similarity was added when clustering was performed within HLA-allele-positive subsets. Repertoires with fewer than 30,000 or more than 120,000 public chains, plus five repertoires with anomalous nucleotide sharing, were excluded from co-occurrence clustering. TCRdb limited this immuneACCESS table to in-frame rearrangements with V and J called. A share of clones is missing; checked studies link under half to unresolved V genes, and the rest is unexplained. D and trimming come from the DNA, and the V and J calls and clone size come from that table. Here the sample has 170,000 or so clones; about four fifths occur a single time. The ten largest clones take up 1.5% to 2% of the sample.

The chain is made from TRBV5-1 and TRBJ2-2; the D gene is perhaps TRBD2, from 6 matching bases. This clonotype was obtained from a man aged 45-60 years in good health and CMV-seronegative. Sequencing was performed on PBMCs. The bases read TGCGCCAGCAGCCTGGGACTGTCGACGGGCGGGGAGCTGTTTTTT. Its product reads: CASSLGLSTGGELFF.